The rows below give T cell receptor beta chains drawn from one sample of a study of shared clonotypes between healthy human individuals. Method: immunoSEQ multiplex PCR; TCRdb's copy keeps in-frame clones and lacks some. The data contain hundreds of thousands of clones, approximately 80% of them singletons. The source material was PBMCs. Receptors originate from a woman in her forties in good health. Some clones in this sample may be carry-over from other donors' samples. Both conserved end residues are part of each CDR3. Fields, in order: D gene, J gene, V gene, clone size, CDR3 DNA, CDR3 protein. D genes are given only for firm matches. Only some rows state a clone size, as once, few, many or a class for expanded clones.

d_call: -
j_call: TRBJ2-5
v_call: TRBV4-3
clone_size: -
cdr3_nt: TGCGCCAGCAGCCAAGTGGTCGGGGAGACCCAGTACTTC
cdr3_aa: CASSQVVGETQYF

d_call: -
j_call: TRBJ1-2
v_call: TRBV30
clone_size: -
cdr3_nt: TGTGCCTGGAGGGTCAGCCCCTATGGCTACACCTTC
cdr3_aa: CAWRVSPYGYTF

d_call: -
j_call: TRBJ1-2
v_call: TRBV9
clone_size: -
cdr3_nt: TGTGCCAGCAGCGCCTCGCAGTTGGTTAACCGCAACTATGGCTACACCTTC
cdr3_aa: CASSASQLVNRNYGYTF

d_call: TRBD1
j_call: TRBJ1-5
v_call: TRBV7-2
clone_size: -
cdr3_nt: TGTGCCAGCAGCCAAGGACAGGGCAATCAGCCCCAGCATTTT
cdr3_aa: CASSQGQGNQPQHF

d_call: TRBD2
j_call: TRBJ2-1
v_call: TRBV7-3
clone_size: -
cdr3_nt: TGTGCCAGCAGCCCAGGGACTAGCGGGATCAATGAGCAGTTCTTC
cdr3_aa: CASSPGTSGINEQFF

d_call: TRBD2
j_call: TRBJ2-7
v_call: TRBV10-3
clone_size: -
cdr3_nt: TGTGCCATCGGGACTACCTCCTACGAGCAGTACTTC
cdr3_aa: CAIGTTSYEQYF

d_call: -
j_call: TRBJ1-2
v_call: TRBV5-1
clone_size: -
cdr3_nt: TGCGCCAGCAGCTTGGAAACAAATGGCTACACCTTC
cdr3_aa: CASSLETNGYTF

d_call: -
j_call: TRBJ2-7
v_call: TRBV5-1
clone_size: -
cdr3_nt: TGCGCCAGCAGCTTGGGGGGGTCTACGAACTACGAGCAGTACTTC
cdr3_aa: CASSLGGSTNYEQYF

d_call: TRBD1
j_call: TRBJ2-5
v_call: TRBV6-1
clone_size: -
cdr3_nt: TGTGCCAGCAGTGAAGGACAGGGGGTGTTGGAGACCCAGTACTTC
cdr3_aa: CASSEGQGVLETQYF

d_call: -
j_call: TRBJ2-7
v_call: TRBV2
clone_size: -
cdr3_nt: TGTGCCAGCAGTGATGTCGGGAGCTCCTACGAGCAGTACTTC
cdr3_aa: CASSDVGSSYEQYF

d_call: TRBD1
j_call: TRBJ1-3
v_call: TRBV5-1
clone_size: -
cdr3_nt: TGCGCCAGCAGCTCGAACTCAGGGGGCTCTGGAAACACCATATATTTT
cdr3_aa: CASSSNSGGSGNTIYF

d_call: -
j_call: TRBJ2-7
v_call: TRBV5-4
clone_size: -
cdr3_nt: TGTGCCAGCAGCCCCCCGGGGGCGGACCCCTACGAGCAGTACTTC
cdr3_aa: CASSPPGADPYEQYF

d_call: TRBD2
j_call: TRBJ2-3
v_call: TRBV5-4
clone_size: -
cdr3_nt: TGTGCCAGCGGCAAGCGGGAGCCCACAGATACGCAGTATTTT
cdr3_aa: CASGKREPTDTQYF

d_call: TRBD2
j_call: TRBJ2-1
v_call: TRBV11-1
clone_size: many
cdr3_nt: TGTGCCAGCAGCTTAAGTGGGACTAGCGGATACAATGAGCAGTTCTTC
cdr3_aa: CASSLSGTSGYNEQFF

d_call: -
j_call: TRBJ1-1
v_call: TRBV9
clone_size: once
cdr3_nt: TGTGCCAGCAGCGTAGGTTTAGGGTTGGGCACTGAAGCTTTCTTT
cdr3_aa: CASSVGLGLGTEAFF

d_call: -
j_call: TRBJ1-2
v_call: TRBV14
clone_size: -
cdr3_nt: TGTGCCAGCAGCCCAGAACAGGGAAAAGCTAACTATGGCTACACCTTC
cdr3_aa: CASSPEQGKANYGYTF

d_call: -
j_call: TRBJ1-1
v_call: TRBV18
clone_size: -
cdr3_nt: TGTGCCAGCTCACCACCCGGTGTGAGAACCACTGAAGCTTTCTTT
cdr3_aa: CASSPPGVRTTEAFF